A single sample gave rise to the 22 T cell receptor beta chains below, sequenced in a study of blood T cell repertoires in COVID-19. Measured with immunoSEQ multiplex PCR; TCRdb has only the in-frame clones, and not every one. The sample records under 70,000 clones, around 85% being singletons. What was sequenced was peripheral blood. The receptors were gathered from a man between 60 and 75 years old with acute or convalescent COVID-19.

V gene TRBV13 combines with J gene TRBJ2-7; TRBD1 matches 12 bases. Germline CDR1 PRHDT, CDR2 FYEKMQ (reference sequence). J was trimmed by 5 bases and V by 0 bases; bases with no gene match: 5. This CDR3 is 16 amino acids long. The CDR3 region has the DNA TGTGCCAGCAGCTTAGGAGGGGGGACAGGGGGCCACGAGCAGTACTTC. Encoded protein: CASSLGGGTGGHEQYF.

This clone was recorded only once. The chain recombines TRBV19 with TRBJ1-1; 7 positions agree with TRBD1. The germline V gene encodes CDR1 LNHDA and CDR2 SQIVND (reference sequence). The CDR3 consists of 12 residues. J lost 7 bases, V lost 5 bases, and 4 bases had no gene match. Written as DNA, the CDR3 is TGTGCCAGTAGTCCGAGACAGGGTGAAGCTTTCTTT. Amino acid sequence: CASSPRQGEAFF.

This sequence joins TRBV2 and TRBJ2-1; D might be TRBD2 (6 bases). Germline V gene sequence: CDR1 SNHLY, CDR2 FYNNEI. The CDR3 totals 15 residues. Trimming took off 6 bases at V and 7 bases at J, with 19 bases between the two ends. CDR3 loop: CASSSLGSGRNEQFF. CDR3 nucleotides: TGTGCCAGCAGCTCCCTCGGTAGCGGCCGGAATGAGCAGTTCTTC.

The CDR3 DNA follows: TGTGCCAGCAGTTTAGGGCAGGGGGCGTCGAACGAGCAGTACTTC. Translating gives CASSLGQGASNEQYF. This chain links TRBV6-6 with TRBJ2-7; 8 bases are shared with TRBD1. The V gene end was trimmed by 4 bases and the J gene end by 5 bases; junction bases not matched to a gene: 10. The CDR3 contains 15 residues. In germline, CDR1 is MNHNY, CDR2 SVGAGI (reference sequence).

The genes are TRBV19 and TRBJ2-3; 13 bases are a match to TRBD2. J gave up 1 base and V 5 bases, and 3 bases lay outside the gene matches. Germline V lookup: CDR1 LNHDA, CDR2 SQIVND (reference sequence). CDR3 length equals 16 residues. The CDR3 DNA sequence: TGTGCCAGTAGTCGGACTAGCGGGGGTCGCACAGATACGCAGTATTTT. It codes for CASSRTSGGRTDTQYF.

This clone was counted only a few times. The chain couples TRBV27 to TRBJ2-1, with D maybe TRBD1 (5 bases). The CDR3 loop spans 15 amino acids. Trimming cost V 4 bases and J 3 bases, with 13 bases left between them. Germline V gene sequence: CDR1 MNHEY, CDR2 SMNVEV (reference sequence). In nucleotides, the CDR3 is TGTGCCAGCAGTTCTGTGGAGCAGGGCTACAATGAGCAGTTCTTC. Its translation is CASSSVEQGYNEQFF.

DNA for the CDR3: TGTGCCAGTAGACGTACCGGGACAGGGGGAAGCAACTATGGCTACACCTTC. Translating gives CASRRTGTGGSNYGYTF. This chain uses TRBV19 with TRBJ1-2; 11 bases line up with TRBD1. The CDR3 loop spans 17 amino acids. The germline CDR1 and CDR2 sequences are LNHDA and SQIVND (reference sequence). With 6 bases clipped from V and 2 bases from J, the junction kept 11 bases outside the gene matches.

The chain joins TRBV7-2 to TRBJ2-5, with 7 positions matching TRBD1. CDR1 is SGHTA and CDR2 is FQGNSA in the germline V gene. CDR3 length: 15 amino acids. V shed 5 bases and J 0 bases; nucleotides not matched to a gene: 6. The CDR3 bases are TGTGCCAGCAGCCCCGGGACAGTACACCAAGAGACCCAGTACTTC. Its translation: CASSPGTVHQETQYF.

This sequence joins TRBV10-3 and TRBJ2-1; 10 bases match TRBD2. Germline V CDR1 and CDR2: ENHRY, SYGVKD. The ends lost 10 bases at V and 5 bases at J; junction bases unmatched: 11. The length of the CDR3 is 15 residues. The DNA of the CDR3 is TGTGCCACGCAGGGGTCAGCGGGAGGGAACAATGAGCAGTTCTTC. It codes for CATQGSAGGNNEQFF.

The rearrangement links TRBV3-1 (or the pseudogene TRBV3-2) to TRBJ2-7; 8 bases map to TRBD2. This CDR3 spans 16 amino acids. From germline, CDR1 is LGHDT and CDR2 YNNKEL (reference sequence). The V segment lost 1 base and the J segment 0 bases; nucleotides outside the gene matches: 5. For the CDR3, the DNA is TGTGCCAGCAGCCAAGTCCGCCTAGCGGGCTCCTACGAGCAGTACTTC. Amino acid sequence: CASSQVRLAGSYEQYF.

The V and J genes are TRBV28 and TRBJ2-1; 7 bases are a match to TRBD2. The CDR3 has 16 amino acids. V was pared by 7 bases and J by 1 base, with 10 bases of the junction left unmatched. Germline values: CDR1 MDHEN, CDR2 SYDVKM. CDR3 region: CASNPGGSGSYNEQFF. CDR3 bases: TGTGCCAGCAACCCCGGGGGTAGCGGGTCCTACAATGAGCAGTTCTTC.

The rearrangement links TRBV29-1 to TRBJ1-2, with 9 bases fitting TRBD1. CDR3 size: 16 residues. Germline lookup yields CDR1 SQVTM and CDR2 ANQGSEA. V was clipped by 0 bases and J by 3 bases; unmatched bases: 8. The CDR3 sequence is CSVEDPRDRVHYGYTF. CDR3 sequence (DNA): TGCAGCGTTGAAGATCCACGGGACAGGGTTCACTATGGCTACACCTTC.

The gene calls are TRBV15 and TRBJ1-5, with D uncertain. Germline values: CDR1 LNHNV, CDR2 YYDKDF (reference sequence). Trimming removed 1 base from V and 7 bases from J, with 11 bases in between. CDR3 length: 14 residues. CDR3 sequence (DNA): TGTGCCACCAGCAGAGGTGGGTCGGGACAGCCCCAGCATTTT. The encoded protein is CATSRGGSGQPQHF.

The chain carries TRBV7-3 and TRBJ1-1; unclear D gene. The CDR3 contains 13 residues. Germline V gene lookup returns CDR1 SGHTA and CDR2 FQGTGA. Trimming left V 6 bases short and J 1 base short, with 9 bases between. DNA for the CDR3: TGTGCCAGCAGTTCACACCCGAACACTGAAGCTTTCTTT. This sequence encodes CASSSHPNTEAFF.

The genes are TRBV10-3 and TRBJ1-1, with a weak D call TRBD1 (6 bases). The CDR3 consists of 14 residues. Deletions cut 4 bases from V and 6 bases from J, with 15 bases between. Germline CDR1 ENHRY, CDR2 SYGVKD. The CDR3 DNA sequence: TGTGCCATCAGTGCTTTACAGGGAGGGGCTGAAGCTTTCTTT. This sequence encodes CAISALQGGAEAFF.

This clone was observed a single time. V gene TRBV21-1 combines with J gene TRBJ1-3; TRBD1, the table's D call, lacks a check against the DNA. TRBV21-1 is termed a pseudogene. This CDR3 is built from 14 residues. CDR3 sequence: CASNHQVSGNTIYF. The CDR3 region has the DNA TGTGCCAGCAACCATCAGGTAAGTGGAAACACCATATATTTT.

The CDR3 DNA reads as TGCGCCAGCAGTGAGTCCACAGCTATTGAAGCTTTCTTT. Its translation is CASSESTAIEAFF. The genes are TRBV10-1 and TRBJ1-1; D remains ambiguous. Per germline, CDR1 WNHNN and CDR2 SYGVQD (reference sequence). Deletions cut 0 bases from V and 7 bases from J, with 9 bases between. The CDR3 consists of 13 residues.

The rearrangement joins TRBV5-4 to TRBJ1-1; 8 bases match TRBD1. The CDR3 totals 16 residues. V gave up 5 bases and J gave up 2 bases; unmatched junction bases: 11. Per germline, CDR1 SGHNT and CDR2 YYREEE (reference sequence). The CDR3 reads CASRQGGGQKNTEAFF. DNA for the CDR3: TGTGCCAGCAGACAGGGGGGGGGACAGAAAAACACTGAAGCTTTCTTT.

This clone was seen more than once but under ten times. J is TRBJ2-7 and V is TRBV7-9, with D unclear. This CDR3 comprises 13 residues. V dropped 3 bases and J dropped 0 bases, with 6 bases sitting between them. Germline V CDR1 and CDR2: SEHNR, FQNEAQ (reference sequence). The CDR3 coding sequence is TGTGCCAGCAGCTTTGGAGCCTCCTACGAGCAGTACTTC. This gives the protein CASSFGASYEQYF.

The rearrangement links TRBV11-2 to TRBJ2-1; TRBD1 is a possible D gene (5 bases). Germline V gene lookup returns CDR1 SGHAT and CDR2 FQNNGV. CDR3 length equals 15 residues. Trimming removed 5 bases from V and 0 bases from J, with 11 bases in between. CDR3 DNA: TGTGCCAGCAGCCAGACAGCCAGCTCCTACAATGAGCAGTTCTTC. Encoded protein: CASSQTASSYNEQFF. Using reference TRBV11-2 and TRBJ2-1 for the parts outside the CDR3, the full variable domain is EAGVAQSPRYKIIEKRQSVAFWCNPISGHATLYWYQQILGQGPKLLIQFQNNGVVDDSQLPKDRFSAERLKGVDSTLKIQPAKLEDSAVYLCASSQTASSYNEQFFGPGTRLTVL.

The chain joins TRBV19 to TRBJ1-1; 7 nucleotides line up with TRBD1. Germline lookup yields CDR1 LNHDA and CDR2 SQIVND (reference sequence). The junction had 4 bases not matched to a gene; V was cut back by 5 bases and J by 1 base. The CDR3 length is 14 residues. This CDR3 reads CASSADRANTEAFF. In DNA, the CDR3 is TGTGCCAGTAGTGCCGACAGGGCGAACACTGAAGCTTTCTTT. Using reference TRBV19 and TRBJ1-1 for the parts outside the CDR3, the full variable domain is DGGITQSPKYLFRKEGQNVTLSCEQNLNHDAMYWYRQDPGQGLRLIYYSQIVNDFQKGDIAEGYSVSREKKESFPLTVTSAQKNPTAFYLCASSADRANTEAFFGQGTRLTVV.

V and J are TRBV5-1 and TRBJ1-2, with TRBD1 identical over 8 bases. CDR1 and CDR2 from the germline V gene are SGHRS and YFSETQ. V lost 2 bases and J lost 8; bases outside the gene matches: 5. This CDR3 has 13 amino acids. CDR3: CASSFGTGEGYTF. DNA of the CDR3: TGCGCCAGCAGCTTCGGGACAGGAGAAGGCTACACCTTC.